In this sample, the clone carrying this TCR beta chain turned up once. These data originate in a study of blood T cell repertoires in COVID-19. Study overall: PBMCs, B-cell-depleted T cells, or T cells were the source of the cDNA or gDNA that made up the material.

The CDR3 has 13 residues. CDR1 is SGDLS and CDR2 is YYNGEE in the germline V gene. V shed 3 bases and J shed 9 bases, with 13 bases lying between them. The data were produced by immunoSEQ multiplex PCR, yet TCRdb's version contains in-frame clones alone and is incomplete. The sample contains some 150,000 clones, 80% to 90% of which appear only once. This receptor was obtained from a woman aged 45-65 years in a cohort exposed to, infected with or recovered from COVID-19 (not recorded which). Sequenced sample: PBMCs or T cells enriched from blood (not recorded which). The rearrangement links TRBV9 to TRBJ1-5, with D perhaps TRBD1 (5 bases). The CDR3 nucleotides are TGTGCCAGCAGCGCCGAGACAGTTTCGCCCCAGCATTTT. It codes for CASSAETVSPQHF.